This TCR beta chain was captured by sequencing in a study of OX40 agonist ivuxolimab in advanced cancers. On the study more broadly: From roughly 20 to 85 years was the age range, with a mean of about 56 years, and 70% to 85% were male.

V lost 4 bases to trimming and J lost 7 bases; unmatched junction nucleotides: 6. This CDR3 has 14 residues. The germline V gene has CDR1 SGHVS and CDR2 FQNEAQ. With regard to this clone: Its antigen remains unknown.

Sequencing used immunoSEQ multiplex PCR; TCRdb keeps in-frame clones, though not all of them. This table holds over 80,000 clones, approximately 87% found once. General observations from the study: What antigens the expanded peripheral T cells recognized was never established. CD8+ T cells (on average) carried more expanded clones than CD4+ T cells. Circulating CD4+ and CD8+ T cells showed clonal expansion by week 6 at 0.1 to 3.0 mg/kg.

Sequenced here: CD4+ or CD8+ T cells sorted from blood, sampled in a trial of the OX40 agonist ivuxolimab. The chain has TRBV7-8 and TRBJ1-2, with 10 positions matching TRBD1. This TCR was recovered from an adult with an advanced solid tumor such as melanoma, head and neck, liver or kidney cancer. CDR3 DNA: TGTGCCAGCAGCTCCCGACAGGGGGCAGGTGGCTACACCTTC. It yields the protein CASSSRQGAGGYTF.